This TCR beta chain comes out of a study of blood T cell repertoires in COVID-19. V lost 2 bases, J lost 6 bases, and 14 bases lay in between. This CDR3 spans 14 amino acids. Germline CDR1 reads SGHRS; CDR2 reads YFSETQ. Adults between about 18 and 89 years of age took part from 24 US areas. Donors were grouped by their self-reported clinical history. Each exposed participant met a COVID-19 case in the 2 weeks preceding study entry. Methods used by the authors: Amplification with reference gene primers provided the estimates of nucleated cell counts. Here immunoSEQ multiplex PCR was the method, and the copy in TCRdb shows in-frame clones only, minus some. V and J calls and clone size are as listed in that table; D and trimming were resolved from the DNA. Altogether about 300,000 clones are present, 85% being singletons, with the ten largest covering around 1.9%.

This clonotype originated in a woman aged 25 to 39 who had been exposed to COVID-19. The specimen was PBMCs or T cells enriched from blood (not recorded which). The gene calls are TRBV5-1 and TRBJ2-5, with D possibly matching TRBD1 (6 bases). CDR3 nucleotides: TGCGCCAGCAGCTTTGGACAGAGGAAACAGACCCAGTACTTC. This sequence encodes CASSFGQRKQTQYF. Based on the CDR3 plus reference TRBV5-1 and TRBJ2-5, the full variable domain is KAGVTQTPRYLIKTRGQQVTLSCSPISGHRSVSWYQQTPGQGLQFLFEYFSETQRNKGNFPGRFSGRQFSNSRSEMNVSTLELGDSALYLCASSFGQRKQTQYFGPGTRLLVL.